Listed below are T cell receptor beta chains from one sample, sequenced in a study of blood T cell repertoires in COVID-19. Profiling relied on immunoSEQ multiplex PCR, and the TCRdb table lists in-frame clones only, not all of them. The data contain about 220,000 clones, approximately 85% of them seen just once; the ten biggest clones take up around 3%. The source material was peripheral blood. The receptor source for this set is a man aged 50-59 years who had recovered from COVID-19. The CDR3 runs from the conserved cysteine through the conserved F or W. D genes are given only for firm matches. The listing skips clone size in some rows; elsewhere it reads once, few, many or a size class.

j_call: TRBJ2-7
clone_size: NA
d_call: TRBD2
v_call: TRBV4-2
cdr3_nt: TGTGCCAGCAGCCGCACTGAGGGACTAGCGGGGAACTACGAGCAGTACTTC
cdr3_aa: CASSRTEGLAGNYEQYF

j_call: TRBJ1-1
clone_size: NA
d_call: NA
v_call: TRBV28
cdr3_nt: TGTGCCAGCAGTTTATTGGACCGGGGGGCTTTCTTT
cdr3_aa: CASSLLDRGAFF

j_call: TRBJ1-3
clone_size: NA
d_call: TRBD1
v_call: TRBV2
cdr3_nt: TGTGCCAGCATAAGGGACAGTGGAGTCTCTGGAAACACCATATATTTT
cdr3_aa: CASIRDSGVSGNTIYF

j_call: TRBJ1-4
clone_size: NA
d_call: NA
v_call: TRBV6-5
cdr3_nt: TGTGCCAGCATGAGGGGGGAAAAACTGTTTTTT
cdr3_aa: CASMRGEKLFF

j_call: TRBJ2-1
clone_size: NA
d_call: NA
v_call: TRBV6-2/TRBV6-3
cdr3_nt: TGTGCCAGCAGTTCGCCGACGAAGACAGGCAACCCCTACAATGAGCAGTTCTTC
cdr3_aa: CASSSPTKTGNPYNEQFF

j_call: TRBJ2-3
clone_size: NA
d_call: NA
v_call: TRBV4-1
cdr3_nt: TGCGCCAGCAGCCAAGGAGAAAGGGGGAGCACAGATACGCAGTATTTT
cdr3_aa: CASSQGERGSTDTQYF

j_call: TRBJ2-7
clone_size: NA
d_call: NA
v_call: TRBV6-1
cdr3_nt: TGTGCCAGCAGTGAAGCGCCCGGGGGCTCCTACGAGCAGTACTTC
cdr3_aa: CASSEAPGGSYEQYF

j_call: TRBJ2-7
clone_size: few
d_call: NA
v_call: TRBV12-2
cdr3_nt: TGTGCATTATCTAGCGTCTACGAGCAGTACTTC
cdr3_aa: CALSSVYEQYF

j_call: TRBJ2-3
clone_size: NA
d_call: NA
v_call: TRBV6-6
cdr3_nt: TGTGCCAGCAGTTACGCCCGGGAGTCAGCAGATACGCAGTATTTT
cdr3_aa: CASSYARESADTQYF

j_call: TRBJ2-1
clone_size: NA
d_call: TRBD2
v_call: TRBV24-1
cdr3_nt: TGTGCCACCAGGGCGGGAGTGGTCGATGAGCAGTTCTTC
cdr3_aa: CATRAGVVDEQFF

j_call: TRBJ1-2
clone_size: NA
d_call: TRBD1
v_call: TRBV28
cdr3_nt: TGTGCCAGCAGTTTAGCGGCAGGGGGCAACTATGGCTACACCTTC
cdr3_aa: CASSLAAGGNYGYTF

j_call: TRBJ1-4
clone_size: once
d_call: TRBD1
v_call: TRBV4-2
cdr3_nt: TGTGCCAGCAACTCCCCCGGGACAGCTAATGAAAAACTGTTTTTT
cdr3_aa: CASNSPGTANEKLFF

j_call: TRBJ2-5
clone_size: once
d_call: TRBD2
v_call: TRBV6-5
cdr3_nt: TGTGCCAGCACGCAAGCGGGGGGATGGCAAGAGACCCAGTACTTC
cdr3_aa: CASTQAGGWQETQYF

j_call: TRBJ2-7
clone_size: once
d_call: TRBD2
v_call: TRBV5-5
cdr3_nt: TGTGCCAGCTCCCGGGGACTAAACTCCTACGAGCAGTACTTC
cdr3_aa: CASSRGLNSYEQYF

j_call: TRBJ1-5
clone_size: once
d_call: TRBD1
v_call: TRBV28
cdr3_nt: TGTGCCAGCAGTTTCGGGCAGGGGGCTACCGGACAGCCCCAGCATTTT
cdr3_aa: CASSFGQGATGQPQHF

j_call: TRBJ2-3
clone_size: NA
d_call: NA
v_call: TRBV11-3
cdr3_nt: TGTGCCAGCAGCCTTAGAAGCACAGATACGCAGTATTTT
cdr3_aa: CASSLRSTDTQYF

j_call: TRBJ2-3
clone_size: few
d_call: NA
v_call: TRBV29-1
cdr3_nt: TGCAGCGTGAGGAGGGACGGGACCATTAGCACAGATACGCAGTATTTT
cdr3_aa: CSVRRDGTISTDTQYF

j_call: TRBJ2-7
clone_size: once
d_call: TRBD1
v_call: TRBV5-1
cdr3_nt: TGCGCCAGCAGCTTGCTCCCCGGGACAGGGGGCGACGAGCAGTACTTC
cdr3_aa: CASSLLPGTGGDEQYF

j_call: TRBJ2-1
clone_size: NA
d_call: NA
v_call: TRBV2
cdr3_nt: TGTGCCAGCAGTGTCAGGAGGAACTCCTACAATGAGCAGTTCTTC
cdr3_aa: CASSVRRNSYNEQFF

j_call: TRBJ1-3
clone_size: few
d_call: NA
v_call: TRBV12-5
cdr3_nt: TGTGCTAGTGGTTTGACGACAGCGCTCTCTGGAAACACCATATATTTT
cdr3_aa: CASGLTTALSGNTIYF

j_call: TRBJ2-5
clone_size: NA
d_call: TRBD2
v_call: TRBV9
cdr3_nt: TGTGCCAGCAGCGTAGCTCTAGCGGGAGGGCCAGGGACCCAGTACTTC
cdr3_aa: CASSVALAGGPGTQYF

j_call: TRBJ2-1
clone_size: NA
d_call: TRBD2
v_call: TRBV19
cdr3_nt: TGTGCCAGTAGTATAGGCTCGGGACTAGCGTTTTACAATGAGCAGTTCTTC
cdr3_aa: CASSIGSGLAFYNEQFF

j_call: TRBJ2-3
clone_size: NA
d_call: TRBD2
v_call: TRBV7-9
cdr3_nt: TGTGCCAGCAGCTTAGAGACTAGCGGGAGTTTAACGCAGTATTTT
cdr3_aa: CASSLETSGSLTQYF